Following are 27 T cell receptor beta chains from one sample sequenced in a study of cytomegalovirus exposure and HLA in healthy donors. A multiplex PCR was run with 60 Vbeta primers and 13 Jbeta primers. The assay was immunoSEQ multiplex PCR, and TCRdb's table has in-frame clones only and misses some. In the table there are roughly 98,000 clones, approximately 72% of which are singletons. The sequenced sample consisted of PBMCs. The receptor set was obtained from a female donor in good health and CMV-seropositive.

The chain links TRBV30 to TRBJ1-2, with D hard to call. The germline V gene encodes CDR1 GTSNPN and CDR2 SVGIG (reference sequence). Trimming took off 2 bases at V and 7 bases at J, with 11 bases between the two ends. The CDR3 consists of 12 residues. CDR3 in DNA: TGTGCCTGGAGTCGGGATGACCCTGGCTACACCTTC. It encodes CAWSRDDPGYTF.

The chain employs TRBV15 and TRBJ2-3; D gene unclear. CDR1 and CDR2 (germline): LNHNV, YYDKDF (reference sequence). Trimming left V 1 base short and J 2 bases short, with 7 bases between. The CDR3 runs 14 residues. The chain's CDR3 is CATSRVQNTDTQYF. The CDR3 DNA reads TGTGCCACCAGCAGAGTACAGAACACAGATACGCAGTATTTT. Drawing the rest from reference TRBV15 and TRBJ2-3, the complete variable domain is DAMVIQNPRYQVTQFGKPVTLSCSQTLNHNVMYWYQQKSSQAPKLLFHYYDKDFNNEADTPDNFQSRRPNTSFCFLDIRSPGLGDTAMYLCATSRVQNTDTQYFGPGTRLTVL.

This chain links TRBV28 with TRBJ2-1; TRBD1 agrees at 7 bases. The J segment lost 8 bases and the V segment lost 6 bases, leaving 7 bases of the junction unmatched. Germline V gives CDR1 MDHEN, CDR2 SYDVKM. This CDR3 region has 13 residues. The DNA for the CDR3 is TGTGCCAGCAGCCCGGACAGGTTCGATGAGCAGTTCTTC. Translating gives CASSPDRFDEQFF.

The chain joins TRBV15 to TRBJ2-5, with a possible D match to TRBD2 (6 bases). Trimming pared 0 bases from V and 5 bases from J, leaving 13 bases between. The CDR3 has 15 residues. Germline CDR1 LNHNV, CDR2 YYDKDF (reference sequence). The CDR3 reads CATSRERGGGETQYF. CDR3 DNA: TGTGCCACCAGCAGAGAGCGGGGAGGTGGTGAGACCCAGTACTTC.

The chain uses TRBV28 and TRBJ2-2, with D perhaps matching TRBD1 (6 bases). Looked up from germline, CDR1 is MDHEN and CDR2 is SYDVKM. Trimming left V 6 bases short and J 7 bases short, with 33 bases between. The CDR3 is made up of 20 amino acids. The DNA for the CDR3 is TGTGCCAGCAGCGGACCGAAAAACCCGGGACAAACGTGGACTGTCGGGGAGCTGTTTTTT. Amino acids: CASSGPKNPGQTWTVGELFF.

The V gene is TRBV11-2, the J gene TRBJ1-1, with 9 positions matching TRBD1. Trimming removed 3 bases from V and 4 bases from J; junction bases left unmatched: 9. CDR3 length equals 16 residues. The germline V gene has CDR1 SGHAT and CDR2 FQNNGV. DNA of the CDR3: TGTGCCAGCAGCTTCACTCCCGGGACAGGGATCACTGAAGCTTTCTTT. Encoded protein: CASSFTPGTGITEAFF.

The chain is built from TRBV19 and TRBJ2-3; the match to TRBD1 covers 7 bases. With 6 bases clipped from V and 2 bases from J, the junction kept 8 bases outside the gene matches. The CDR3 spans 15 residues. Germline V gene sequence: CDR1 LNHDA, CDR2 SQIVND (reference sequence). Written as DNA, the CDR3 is TGTGCCAGTAGGGTCAGGACAGGTCTCACAGATACGCAGTATTTT. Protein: CASRVRTGLTDTQYF.

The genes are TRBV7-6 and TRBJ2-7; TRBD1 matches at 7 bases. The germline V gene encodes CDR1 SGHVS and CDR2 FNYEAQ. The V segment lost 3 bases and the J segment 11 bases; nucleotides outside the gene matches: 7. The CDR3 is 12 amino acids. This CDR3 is CASSLTGKRKYF. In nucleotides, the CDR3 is TGTGCCAGCAGCTTGACAGGGAAGCGGAAGTACTTC.

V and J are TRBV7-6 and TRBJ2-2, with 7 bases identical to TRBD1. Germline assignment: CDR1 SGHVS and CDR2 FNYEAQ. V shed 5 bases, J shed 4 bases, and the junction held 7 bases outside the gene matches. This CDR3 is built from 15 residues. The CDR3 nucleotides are TGTGCCAGCAGCGAAGACAGGGAGTCCACCGGGGAGCTGTTTTTT. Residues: CASSEDRESTGELFF.

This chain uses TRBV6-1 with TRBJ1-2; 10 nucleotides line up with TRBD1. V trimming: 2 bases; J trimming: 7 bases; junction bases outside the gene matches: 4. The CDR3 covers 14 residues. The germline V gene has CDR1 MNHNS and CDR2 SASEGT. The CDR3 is CASSERDRGSGYTF. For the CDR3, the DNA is TGTGCCAGCAGTGAACGGGACAGGGGATCTGGCTACACCTTC.

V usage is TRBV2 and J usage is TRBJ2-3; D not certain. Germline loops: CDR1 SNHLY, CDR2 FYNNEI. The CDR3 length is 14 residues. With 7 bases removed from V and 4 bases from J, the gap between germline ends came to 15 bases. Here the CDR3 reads CASTSGRSPDTQYF. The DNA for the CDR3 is TGTGCCAGCACCTCTGGTCGAAGCCCAGATACGCAGTATTTT. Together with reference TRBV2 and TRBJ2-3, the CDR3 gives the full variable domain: EPEVTQTPSHQVTQMGQEVILRCVPISNHLYFYWYRQILGQKVEFLVSFYNNEISEKSEIFDDQFSVERPDGSNFTLKIRSTKLEDSAMYFCASTSGRSPDTQYFGPGTRLTVL.

Here the CDR3 DNA reads TGCGCCAGCAGTACTCCGGGACAGGGAAATGGCTACACCTTC. This encodes CASSTPGQGNGYTF. The chain couples TRBV10-2 to TRBJ1-2, with 9 bases aligning to TRBD1. V dropped 5 bases and J dropped 6; count of bases not matched to a gene: 7. Germline V gene data show CDR1 as WSHSY and CDR2 as SAAADI. This CDR3 is built from 14 residues.

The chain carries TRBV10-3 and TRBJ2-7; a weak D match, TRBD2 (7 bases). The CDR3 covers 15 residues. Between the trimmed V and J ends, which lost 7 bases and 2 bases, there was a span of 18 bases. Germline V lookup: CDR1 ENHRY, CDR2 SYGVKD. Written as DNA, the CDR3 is TGTGCCATCAAGGGGGGGACGGGGGGCACCTACGAGCAGTACTTC. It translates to CAIKGGTGGTYEQYF.

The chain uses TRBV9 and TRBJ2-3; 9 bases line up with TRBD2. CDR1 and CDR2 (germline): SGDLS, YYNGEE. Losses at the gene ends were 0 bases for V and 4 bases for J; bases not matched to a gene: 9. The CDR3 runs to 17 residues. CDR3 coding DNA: TGTGCCAGCAGCGTAGATAGCGGGAGATCAGCTCCAGATACGCAGTATTTT. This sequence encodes CASSVDSGRSAPDTQYF.

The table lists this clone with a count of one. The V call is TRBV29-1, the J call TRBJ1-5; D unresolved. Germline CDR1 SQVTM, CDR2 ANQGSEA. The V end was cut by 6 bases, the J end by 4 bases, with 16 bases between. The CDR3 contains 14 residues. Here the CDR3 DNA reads TGCAGCGTACGGTTTGGTCCGGGGAATCAGCCCCAGCATTTT. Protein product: CSVRFGPGNQPQHF.

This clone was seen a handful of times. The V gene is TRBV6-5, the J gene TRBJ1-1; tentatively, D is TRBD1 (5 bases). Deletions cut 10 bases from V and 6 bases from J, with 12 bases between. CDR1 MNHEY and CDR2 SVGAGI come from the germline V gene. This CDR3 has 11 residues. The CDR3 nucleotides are TGTGCCACCACGGGGGGAGCTGAAGCTTTCTTT. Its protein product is CATTGGAEAFF.

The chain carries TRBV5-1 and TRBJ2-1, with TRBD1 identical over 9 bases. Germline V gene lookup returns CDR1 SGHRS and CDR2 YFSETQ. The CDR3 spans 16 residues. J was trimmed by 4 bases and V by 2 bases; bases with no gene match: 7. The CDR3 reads CASSLSPGQGYNEQFF. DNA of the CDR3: TGCGCCAGCAGCTTAAGCCCGGGACAGGGATACAATGAGCAGTTCTTC.

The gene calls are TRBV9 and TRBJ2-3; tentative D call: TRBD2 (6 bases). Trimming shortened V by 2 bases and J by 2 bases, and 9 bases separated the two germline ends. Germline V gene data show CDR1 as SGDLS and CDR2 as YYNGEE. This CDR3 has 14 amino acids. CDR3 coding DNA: TGTGCCAGCAGCGTTAGCGGCACCACAGATACGCAGTATTTT. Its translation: CASSVSGTTDTQYF.

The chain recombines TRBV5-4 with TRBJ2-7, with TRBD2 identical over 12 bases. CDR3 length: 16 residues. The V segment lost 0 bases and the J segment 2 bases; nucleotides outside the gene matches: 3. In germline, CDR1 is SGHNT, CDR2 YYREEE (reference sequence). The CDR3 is CASSLGTSGVAYEQYF. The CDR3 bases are TGTGCCAGCAGCTTGGGGACTAGCGGGGTAGCCTACGAGCAGTACTTC.

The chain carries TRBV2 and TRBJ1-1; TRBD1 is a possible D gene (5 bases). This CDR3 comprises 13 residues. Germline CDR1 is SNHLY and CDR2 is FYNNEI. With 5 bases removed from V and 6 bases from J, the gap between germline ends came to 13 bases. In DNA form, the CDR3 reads TGTGCCAGCAGTCCCCTGTGGACATCTGAAGCTTTCTTT. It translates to CASSPLWTSEAFF.

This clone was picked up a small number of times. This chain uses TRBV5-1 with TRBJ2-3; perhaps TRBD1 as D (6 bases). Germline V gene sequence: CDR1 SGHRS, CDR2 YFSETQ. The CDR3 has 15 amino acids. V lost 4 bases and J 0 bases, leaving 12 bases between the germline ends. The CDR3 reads CASSHRVGSTDTQYF. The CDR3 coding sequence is TGCGCCAGCAGCCACAGGGTAGGGAGCACAGATACGCAGTATTTT.

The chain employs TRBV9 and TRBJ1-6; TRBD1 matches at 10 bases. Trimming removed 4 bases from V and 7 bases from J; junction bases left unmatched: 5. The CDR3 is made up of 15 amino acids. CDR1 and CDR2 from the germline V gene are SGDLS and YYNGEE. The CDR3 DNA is TGTGCCAGCAGCCCGCGGACAGGGGGGAATTCACCCCTCCACTTT. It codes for CASSPRTGGNSPLHF.

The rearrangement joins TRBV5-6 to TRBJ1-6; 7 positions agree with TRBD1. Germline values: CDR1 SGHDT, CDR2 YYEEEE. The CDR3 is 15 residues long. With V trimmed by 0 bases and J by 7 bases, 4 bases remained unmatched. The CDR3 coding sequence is TGTGCCAGCAGCTTGGTGGCAGGGGGAAATTCACCCCTCCACTTT. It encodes CASSLVAGGNSPLHF.

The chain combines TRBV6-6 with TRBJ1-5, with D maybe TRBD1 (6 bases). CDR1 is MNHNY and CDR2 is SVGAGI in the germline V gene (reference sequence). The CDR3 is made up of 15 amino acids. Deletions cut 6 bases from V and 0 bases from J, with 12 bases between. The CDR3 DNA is TGTGCCAGCAGGATTCAGGGGAATAGCAATCAGCCCCAGCATTTT. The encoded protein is CASRIQGNSNQPQHF.

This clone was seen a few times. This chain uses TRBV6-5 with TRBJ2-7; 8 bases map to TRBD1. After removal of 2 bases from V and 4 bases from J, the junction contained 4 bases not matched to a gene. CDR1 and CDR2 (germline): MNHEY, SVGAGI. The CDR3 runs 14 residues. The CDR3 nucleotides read TGTGCCAGCAGTTACGGAACAGGGGGGTACGAGCAGTACTTC. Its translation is CASSYGTGGYEQYF.

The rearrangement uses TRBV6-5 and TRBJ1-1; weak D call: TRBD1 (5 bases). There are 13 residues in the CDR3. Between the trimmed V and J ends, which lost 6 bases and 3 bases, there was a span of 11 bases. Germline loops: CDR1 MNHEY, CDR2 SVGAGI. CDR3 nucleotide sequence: TGTGCCAGCAGGGGTACAGGTTACACTGAAGCTTTCTTT. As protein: CASRGTGYTEAFF.

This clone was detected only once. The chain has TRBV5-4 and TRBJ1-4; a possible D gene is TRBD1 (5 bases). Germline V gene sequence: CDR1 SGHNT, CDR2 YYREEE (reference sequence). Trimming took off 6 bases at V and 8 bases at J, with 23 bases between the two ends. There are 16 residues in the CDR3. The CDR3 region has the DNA TGTGCCAGCACCGTGGGAGAGGCAGGGAGGAACGAAAAACTGTTTTTT. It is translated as CASTVGEAGRNEKLFF.